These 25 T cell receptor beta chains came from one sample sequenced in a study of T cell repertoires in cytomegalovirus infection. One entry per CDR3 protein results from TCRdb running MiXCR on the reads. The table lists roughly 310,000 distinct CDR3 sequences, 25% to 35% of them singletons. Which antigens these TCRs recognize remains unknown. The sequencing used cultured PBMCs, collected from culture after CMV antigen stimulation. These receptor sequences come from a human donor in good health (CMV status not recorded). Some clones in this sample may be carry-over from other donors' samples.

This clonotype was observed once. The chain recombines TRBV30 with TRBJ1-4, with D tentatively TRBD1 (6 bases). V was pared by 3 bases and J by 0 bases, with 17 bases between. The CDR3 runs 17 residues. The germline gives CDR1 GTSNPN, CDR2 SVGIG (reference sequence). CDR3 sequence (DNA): TGTGCCTGGAGAATAGGCAGGGGAAAGGCAACTAATGAAAAACTGTTTTTT. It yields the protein CAWRIGRGKATNEKLFF.

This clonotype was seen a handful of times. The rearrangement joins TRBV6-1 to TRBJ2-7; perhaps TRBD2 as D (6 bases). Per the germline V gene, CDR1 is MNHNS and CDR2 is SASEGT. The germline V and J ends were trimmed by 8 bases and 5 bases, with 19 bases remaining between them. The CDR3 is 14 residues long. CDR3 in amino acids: CASGPGLRVHEQYF. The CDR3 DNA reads TGTGCCAGCGGGCCGGGACTGCGCGTCCACGAGCAGTACTTC.

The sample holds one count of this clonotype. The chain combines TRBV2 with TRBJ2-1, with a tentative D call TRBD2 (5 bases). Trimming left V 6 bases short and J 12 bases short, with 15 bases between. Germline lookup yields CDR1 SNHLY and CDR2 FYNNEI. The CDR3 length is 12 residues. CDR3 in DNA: TGTGCCAGCAGGAGGGATGAACCTGGGCAGTTCTTC. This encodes CASRRDEPGQFF.

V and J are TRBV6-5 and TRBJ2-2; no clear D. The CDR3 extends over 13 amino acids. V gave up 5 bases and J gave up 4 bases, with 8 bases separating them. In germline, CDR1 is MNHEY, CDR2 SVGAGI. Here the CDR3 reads CASSRIGTGELFF. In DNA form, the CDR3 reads TGTGCCAGCAGTCGAATTGGCACCGGGGAGCTGTTTTTT.

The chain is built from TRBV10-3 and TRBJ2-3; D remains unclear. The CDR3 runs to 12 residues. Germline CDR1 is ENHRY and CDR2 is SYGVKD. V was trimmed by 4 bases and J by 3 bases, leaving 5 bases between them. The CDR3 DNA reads TGTGCCATCAGTGCTGAGACAGATACGCAGTATTTT. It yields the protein CAISAETDTQYF.

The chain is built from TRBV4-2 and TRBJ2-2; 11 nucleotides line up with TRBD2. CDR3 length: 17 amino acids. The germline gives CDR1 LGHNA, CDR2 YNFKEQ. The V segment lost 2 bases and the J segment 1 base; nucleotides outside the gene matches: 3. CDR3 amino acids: CASSQTSGSVNTGELFF. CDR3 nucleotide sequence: TGTGCCAGCAGCCAAACTAGCGGGAGTGTGAACACCGGGGAGCTGTTTTTT.

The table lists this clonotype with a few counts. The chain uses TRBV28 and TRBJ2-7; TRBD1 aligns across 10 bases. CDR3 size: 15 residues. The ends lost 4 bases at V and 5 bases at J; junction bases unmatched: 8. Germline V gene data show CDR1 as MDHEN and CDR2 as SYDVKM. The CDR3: CASSSLGQGRHEQYF. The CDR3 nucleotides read TGTGCCAGCAGTTCCCTGGGACAGGGGCGCCACGAGCAGTACTTC.

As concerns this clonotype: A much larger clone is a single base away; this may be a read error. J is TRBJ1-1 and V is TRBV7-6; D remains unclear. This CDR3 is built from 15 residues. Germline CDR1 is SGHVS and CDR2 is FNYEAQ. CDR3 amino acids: CASSWGAGLNTEASF. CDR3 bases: TGTGCCAGCAGCTGGGGTGCAGGATTGAACACTGAAGCTTCCTTT.

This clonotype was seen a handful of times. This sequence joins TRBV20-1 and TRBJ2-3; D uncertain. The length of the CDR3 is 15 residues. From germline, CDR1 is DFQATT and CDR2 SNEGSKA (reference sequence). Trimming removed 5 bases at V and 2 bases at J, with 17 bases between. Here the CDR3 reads CSAGTDSEPTDTQYF. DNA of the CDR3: TGCAGTGCTGGAACTGACTCCGAACCCACAGATACGCAGTATTTT.

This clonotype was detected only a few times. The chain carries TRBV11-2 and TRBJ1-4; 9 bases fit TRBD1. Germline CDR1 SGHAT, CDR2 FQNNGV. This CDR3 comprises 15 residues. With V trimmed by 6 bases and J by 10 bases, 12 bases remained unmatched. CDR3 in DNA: TGTGCCAGCAGTTCATTACAGGGGGCGCAGGGAAAACTGTTTTTT. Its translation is CASSSLQGAQGKLFF.

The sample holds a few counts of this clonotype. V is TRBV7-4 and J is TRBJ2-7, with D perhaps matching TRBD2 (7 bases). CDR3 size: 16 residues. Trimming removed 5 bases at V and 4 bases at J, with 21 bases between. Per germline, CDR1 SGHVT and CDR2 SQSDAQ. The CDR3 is CASSPSGGGGGYEQYF. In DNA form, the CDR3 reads TGTGCCAGCAGCCCCAGTGGTGGCGGGGGCGGATACGAGCAGTACTTC.

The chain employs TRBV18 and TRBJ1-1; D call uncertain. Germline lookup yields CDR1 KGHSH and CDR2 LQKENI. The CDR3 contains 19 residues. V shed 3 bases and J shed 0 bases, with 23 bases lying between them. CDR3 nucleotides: TGTGCCAGCTCACCGCTAGTATTTAAAGGGAATTTTGTGAACACTGAAGCTTTCTTT. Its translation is CASSPLVFKGNFVNTEAFF.

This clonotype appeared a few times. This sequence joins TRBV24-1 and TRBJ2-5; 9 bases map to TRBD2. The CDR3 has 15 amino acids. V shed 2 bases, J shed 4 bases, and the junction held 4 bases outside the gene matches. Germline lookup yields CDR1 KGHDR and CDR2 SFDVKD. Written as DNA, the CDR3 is TGTGCCACCAGTGATTCCTTGACTAGCGGAGAGACCCAGTACTTC. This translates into CATSDSLTSGETQYF.

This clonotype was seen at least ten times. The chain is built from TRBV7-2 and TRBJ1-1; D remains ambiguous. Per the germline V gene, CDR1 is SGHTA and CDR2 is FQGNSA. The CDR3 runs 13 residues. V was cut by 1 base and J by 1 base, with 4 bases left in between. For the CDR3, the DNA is TGTGCCAGCAGCTTAGTAGGGAACACTGAAGCTTTCTTT. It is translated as CASSLVGNTEAFF.

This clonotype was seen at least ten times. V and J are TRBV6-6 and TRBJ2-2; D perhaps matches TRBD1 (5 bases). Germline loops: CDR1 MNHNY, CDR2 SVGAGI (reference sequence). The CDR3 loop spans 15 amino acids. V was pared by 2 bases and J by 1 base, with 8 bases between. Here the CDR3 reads CASSYGAGNTGELFF. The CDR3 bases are TGTGCCAGCAGTTACGGGGCAGGGAACACCGGGGAGCTGTTTTTT.

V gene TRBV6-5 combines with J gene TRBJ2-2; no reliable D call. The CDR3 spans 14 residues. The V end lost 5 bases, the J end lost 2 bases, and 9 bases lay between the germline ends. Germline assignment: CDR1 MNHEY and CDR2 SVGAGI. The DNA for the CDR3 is TGTGCCAGCAGTCCTTCCGAAAACACCGGGGAGCTGTTTTTT. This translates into CASSPSENTGELFF.

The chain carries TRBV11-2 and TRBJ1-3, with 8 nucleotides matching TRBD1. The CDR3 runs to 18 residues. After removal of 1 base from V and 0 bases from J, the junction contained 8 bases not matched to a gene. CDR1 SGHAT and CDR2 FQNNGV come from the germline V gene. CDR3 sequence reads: CASSLVGGQGVSGNTIYF. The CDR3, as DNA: TGTGCCAGCAGCTTAGTCGGAGGACAGGGTGTCTCTGGAAACACCATATATTTT.

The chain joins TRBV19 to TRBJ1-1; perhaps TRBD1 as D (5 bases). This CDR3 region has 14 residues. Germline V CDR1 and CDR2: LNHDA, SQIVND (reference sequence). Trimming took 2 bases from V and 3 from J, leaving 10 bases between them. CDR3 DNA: TGTGCCAGTAGTATAAGCCAGGGAGACACTGAAGCTTTCTTT. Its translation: CASSISQGDTEAFF.

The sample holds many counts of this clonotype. Written as DNA, the CDR3 is TGTGCCAGCAGTATAGACACCCACTATGGCTACACCTTC. Amino acids: CASSIDTHYGYTF. This chain connects TRBV12-3 or TRBV12-4 to TRBJ1-2, with D hard to call. V shed 5 bases and J shed 3 bases, with 10 bases lying between them. The CDR3 totals 13 residues.

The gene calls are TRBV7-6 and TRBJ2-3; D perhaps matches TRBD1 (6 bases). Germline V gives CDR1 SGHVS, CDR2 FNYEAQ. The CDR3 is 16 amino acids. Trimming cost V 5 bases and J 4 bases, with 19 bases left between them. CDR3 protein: CASSPLTGRSADTQYF. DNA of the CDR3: TGTGCCAGCAGCCCCTTAACAGGGAGATCGGCAGATACGCAGTATTTT.

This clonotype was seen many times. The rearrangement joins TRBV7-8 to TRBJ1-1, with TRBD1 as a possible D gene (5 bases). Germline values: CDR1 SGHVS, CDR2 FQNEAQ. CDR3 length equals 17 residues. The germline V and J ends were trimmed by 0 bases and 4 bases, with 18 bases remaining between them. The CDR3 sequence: CASSLAGVYSKGTEAFF. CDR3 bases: TGTGCCAGCAGCTTAGCAGGGGTCTATTCAAAGGGCACTGAAGCTTTCTTT.

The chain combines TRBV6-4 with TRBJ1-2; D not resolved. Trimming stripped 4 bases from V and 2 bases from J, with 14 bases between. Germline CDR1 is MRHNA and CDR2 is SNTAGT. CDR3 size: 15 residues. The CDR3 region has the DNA TGTGCCAGCAGTGCAATGTTCGGACCGAACTATGGCTACACCTTC. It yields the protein CASSAMFGPNYGYTF.

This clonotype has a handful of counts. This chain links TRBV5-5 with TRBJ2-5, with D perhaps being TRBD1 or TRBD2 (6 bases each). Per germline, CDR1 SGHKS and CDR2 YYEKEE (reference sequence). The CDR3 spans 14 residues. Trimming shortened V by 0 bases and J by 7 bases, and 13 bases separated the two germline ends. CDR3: CASSLGRGRGTQYF. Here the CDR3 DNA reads TGTGCCAGCAGCTTGGGTCGGGGGCGAGGGACCCAGTACTTC. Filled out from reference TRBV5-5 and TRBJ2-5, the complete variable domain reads DAGVTQSPTHLIKTRGQQVTLRCSPISGHKSVSWYQQVLGQGPQFIFQYYEKEERGRGNFPDRFSARQFPNYSSELNVNALLLGDSALYLCASSLGRGRGTQYFGPGTRLLVL.

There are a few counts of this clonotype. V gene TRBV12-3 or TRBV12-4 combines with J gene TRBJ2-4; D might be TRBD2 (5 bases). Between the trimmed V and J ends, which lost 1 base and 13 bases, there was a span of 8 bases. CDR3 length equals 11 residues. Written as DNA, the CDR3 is TGTGCCAGCAGTTTAGAGGACTTCCAGTACTTC. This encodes CASSLEDFQYF.

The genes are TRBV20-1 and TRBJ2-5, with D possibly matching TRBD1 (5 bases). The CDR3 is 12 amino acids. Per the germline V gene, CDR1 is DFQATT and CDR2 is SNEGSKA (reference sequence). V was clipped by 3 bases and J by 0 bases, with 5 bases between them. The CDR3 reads CSARTDQETQYF. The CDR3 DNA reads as TGCAGTGCTAGGACAGACCAAGAGACCCAGTACTTC.